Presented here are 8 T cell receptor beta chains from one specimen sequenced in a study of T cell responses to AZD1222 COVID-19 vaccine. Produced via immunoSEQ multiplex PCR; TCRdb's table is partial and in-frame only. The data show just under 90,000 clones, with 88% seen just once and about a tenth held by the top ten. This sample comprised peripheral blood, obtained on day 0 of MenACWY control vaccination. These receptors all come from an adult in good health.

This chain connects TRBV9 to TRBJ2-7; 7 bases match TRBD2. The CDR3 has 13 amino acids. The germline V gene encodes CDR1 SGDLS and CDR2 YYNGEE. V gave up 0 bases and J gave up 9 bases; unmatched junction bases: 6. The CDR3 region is CASSVGGREPQYF. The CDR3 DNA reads TGTGCCAGCAGCGTAGGAGGGAGGGAGCCGCAGTACTTC.

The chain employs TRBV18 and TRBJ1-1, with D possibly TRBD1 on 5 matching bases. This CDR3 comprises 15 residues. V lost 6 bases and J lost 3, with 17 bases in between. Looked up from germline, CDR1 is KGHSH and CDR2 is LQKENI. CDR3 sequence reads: CASSPNWGQDTEAFF. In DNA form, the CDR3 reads TGTGCCAGCTCTCCGAACTGGGGCCAGGACACTGAAGCTTTCTTT.

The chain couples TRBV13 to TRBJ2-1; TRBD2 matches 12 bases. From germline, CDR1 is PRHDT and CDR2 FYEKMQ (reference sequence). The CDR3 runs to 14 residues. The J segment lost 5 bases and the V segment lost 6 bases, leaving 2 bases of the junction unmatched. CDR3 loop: CASRRLAGDNEQFF. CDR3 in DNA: TGTGCCAGCAGGAGACTAGCGGGGGACAATGAGCAGTTCTTC. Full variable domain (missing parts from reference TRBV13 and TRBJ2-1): AAGVIQSPRHLIKEKRETATLKCYPIPRHDTVYWYQQGPGQDPQFLISFYEKMQSDKGSIPDRFSAQQFSDYHSELNMSSLELGDSALYFCASRRLAGDNEQFFGPGTRLTVL.

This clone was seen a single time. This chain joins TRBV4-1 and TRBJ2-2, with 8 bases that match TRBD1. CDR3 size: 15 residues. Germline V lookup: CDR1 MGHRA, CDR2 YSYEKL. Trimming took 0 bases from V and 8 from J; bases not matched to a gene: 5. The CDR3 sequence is CASSQDQGAPGELFF. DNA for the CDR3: TGCGCCAGCAGCCAAGACCAGGGGGCGCCAGGGGAGCTGTTTTTT.

The CDR3 loop reads CASSDREIVSNQPQHF. The CDR3, as DNA: TGTGCCAGCAGTGATAGGGAGATCGTTAGCAATCAGCCCCAGCATTTT. The chain recombines TRBV6-1 with TRBJ1-5; D remains ambiguous. In germline, CDR1 is MNHNS, CDR2 SASEGT. V shed 3 bases and J shed 0 bases, with 12 bases lying between them. CDR3 length: 16 amino acids.

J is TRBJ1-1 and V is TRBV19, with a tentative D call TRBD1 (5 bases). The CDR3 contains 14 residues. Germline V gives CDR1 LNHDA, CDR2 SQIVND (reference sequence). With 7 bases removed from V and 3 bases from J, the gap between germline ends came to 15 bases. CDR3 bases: TGTGCCAGTATTGGGGGGGTAATAGACACTGAAGCTTTCTTT. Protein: CASIGGVIDTEAFF. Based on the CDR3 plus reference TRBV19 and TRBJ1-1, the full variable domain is DGGITQSPKYLFRKEGQNVTLSCEQNLNHDAMYWYRQDPGQGLRLIYYSQIVNDFQKGDIAEGYSVSREKKESFPLTVTSAQKNPTAFYLCASIGGVIDTEAFFGQGTRLTVV.

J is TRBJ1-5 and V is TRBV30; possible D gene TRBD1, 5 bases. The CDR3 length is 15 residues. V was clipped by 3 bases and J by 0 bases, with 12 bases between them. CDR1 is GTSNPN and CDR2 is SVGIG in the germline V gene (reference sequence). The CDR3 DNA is TGTGCCTGGAGCCCCCAGGGTCCTAGCAATCAGCCCCAGCATTTT. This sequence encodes CAWSPQGPSNQPQHF.

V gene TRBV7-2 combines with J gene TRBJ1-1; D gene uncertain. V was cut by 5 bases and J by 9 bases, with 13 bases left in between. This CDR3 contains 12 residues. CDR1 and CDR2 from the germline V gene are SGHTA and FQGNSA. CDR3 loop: CASSPPNQKAFF. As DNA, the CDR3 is TGTGCCAGCAGCCCCCCCAACCAAAAAGCTTTCTTT.